What follows is one T cell receptor beta chain and its context. Its target is not known. This specimen comes from a study of T cell responses to AZD1222 COVID-19 vaccine. Using immunoSEQ multiplex PCR, the repertoire was profiled, and TCRdb retains in-frame clones only, with some absent. The data show over 100,000 clones, 84% seen once. The CDR3 loop spans 11 amino acids. Germline assignment: CDR1 MDHEN and CDR2 SYDVKM. Between the trimmed V and J ends, which lost 7 bases and 7 bases, there was a span of 10 bases. Study results and caveats: The sample set comprised mostly white British donors with more females, and clonal diversity was possibly underestimated. Repertoires were collected only later (after the peak T cell response had occurred).

The rearrangement uses TRBV28 and TRBJ1-2, with unresolved D. Material: peripheral blood, obtained on day 0 of AZD1222 vaccination. This TCR came from an adult in good health. The CDR3 region has the DNA TGTGCCAGCACTCCGGGGAGTGGCTACACCTTC. It specifies CASTPGSGYTF.